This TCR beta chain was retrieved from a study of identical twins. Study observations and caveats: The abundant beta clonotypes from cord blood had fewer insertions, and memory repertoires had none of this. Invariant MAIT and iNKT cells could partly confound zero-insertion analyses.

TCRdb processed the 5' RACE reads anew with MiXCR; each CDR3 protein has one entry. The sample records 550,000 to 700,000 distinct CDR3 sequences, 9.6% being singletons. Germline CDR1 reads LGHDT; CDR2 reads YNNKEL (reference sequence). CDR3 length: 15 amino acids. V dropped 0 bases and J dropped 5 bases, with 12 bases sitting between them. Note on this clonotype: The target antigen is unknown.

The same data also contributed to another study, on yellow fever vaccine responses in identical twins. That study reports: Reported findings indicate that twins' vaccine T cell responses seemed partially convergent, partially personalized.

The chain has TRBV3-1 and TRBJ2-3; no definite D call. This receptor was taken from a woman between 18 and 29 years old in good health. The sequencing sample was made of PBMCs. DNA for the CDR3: TGTGCCAGCAGCCAAGATCCAATTCCCAGAGATACGCAGTATTTT. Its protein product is CASSQDPIPRDTQYF.